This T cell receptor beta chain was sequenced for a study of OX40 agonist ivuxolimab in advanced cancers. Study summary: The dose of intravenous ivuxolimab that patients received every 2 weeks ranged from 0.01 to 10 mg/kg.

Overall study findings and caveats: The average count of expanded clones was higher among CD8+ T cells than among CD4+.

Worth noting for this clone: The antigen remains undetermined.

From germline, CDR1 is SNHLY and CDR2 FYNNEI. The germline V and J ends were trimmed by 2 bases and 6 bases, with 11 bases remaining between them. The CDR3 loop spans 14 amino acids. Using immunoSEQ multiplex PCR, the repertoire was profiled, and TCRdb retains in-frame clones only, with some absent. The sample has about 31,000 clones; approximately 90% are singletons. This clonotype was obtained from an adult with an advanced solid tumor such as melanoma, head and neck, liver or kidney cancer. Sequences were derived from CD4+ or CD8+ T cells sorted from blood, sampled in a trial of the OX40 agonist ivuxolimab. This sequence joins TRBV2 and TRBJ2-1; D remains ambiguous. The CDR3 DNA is TGTGCCAGCAGTGAAACGGCAGACCTCAATGAGCAGTTCTTC. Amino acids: CASSETADLNEQFF.